This T cell receptor beta chain was profiled in a study of T-cell memory formation after mild COVID-19. Findings and limits, study-wide: CD4+ contracting clones lay mainly in CM and EM, CD8+ ones in EMRA.

TCR alpha and TCR beta cDNA libraries with sample barcodes and UMIs came from 5'RACE using constant-segment primers. In TCRdb, the 5' RACE reads were re-called with MiXCR into one record per CDR3 protein. The sample has 190,000 or so distinct CDR3 sequences, over 20% seen once. This clonotype occurred once. The antigen remains undetermined. The CDR3 is 13 residues long. Germline V CDR1 and CDR2: KGHDR, SFDVKD. The junction had 2 bases not matched to a gene; V was cut back by 4 bases and J by 5 bases. The source of this sequence is an adult woman who had mild COVID-19 (a few samples of this study predate the infection). Cell type and time point are not known. The chain joins TRBV24-1 to TRBJ2-5; 8 bases map to TRBD1. Sequenced sample: PBMCs or a T cell subset sorted from them (not recorded which). This CDR3 is CATSENRGETQYF. The CDR3 region has the DNA TGTGCCACCAGTGAGAACAGGGGGGAGACCCAGTACTTC.